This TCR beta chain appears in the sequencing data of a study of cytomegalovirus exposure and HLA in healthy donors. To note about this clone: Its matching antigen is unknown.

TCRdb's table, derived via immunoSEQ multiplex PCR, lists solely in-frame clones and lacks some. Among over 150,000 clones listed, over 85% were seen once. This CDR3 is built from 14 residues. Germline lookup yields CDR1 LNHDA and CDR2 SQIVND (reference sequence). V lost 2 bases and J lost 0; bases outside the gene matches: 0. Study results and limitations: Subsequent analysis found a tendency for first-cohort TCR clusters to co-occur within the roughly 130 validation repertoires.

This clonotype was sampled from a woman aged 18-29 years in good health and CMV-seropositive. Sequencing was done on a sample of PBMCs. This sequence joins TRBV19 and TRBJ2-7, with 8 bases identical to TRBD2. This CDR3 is CASSISGSSYEQYF. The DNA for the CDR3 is TGTGCCAGTAGTATAAGCGGGAGCTCCTACGAGCAGTACTTC.